Following are 14 T cell receptor beta chains from one sample sequenced in a study of T cells in Graves' hyperthyroidism and ophthalmopathy. Authors of the study amplified TCR beta CDR3 regions from RNA transcripts. HTBI primers were used for first-round RT-PCR of the TCR CDR3. From the multiplex PCR reads, TCRdb called clonotypes with MiXCR, one entry per CDR3 protein. The sample contains roughly 260,000 distinct CDR3 sequences, roughly 15% of which appear only once. The sample taken for sequencing was blood. The source is a woman in her forties with Graves' hyperthyroidism that later progressed to Graves' ophthalmopathy.

This clonotype was seen more than once but under ten times. This sequence joins TRBV6-1 and TRBJ1-4; a possible D gene is TRBD1 (5 bases). V was trimmed by 6 bases and J by 7 bases, leaving 15 bases between them. Germline lookup yields CDR1 MNHNS and CDR2 SASEGT. The CDR3 length is 14 residues. Here the CDR3 reads CASRRDRGGEKLFF. The CDR3 nucleotides are TGTGCCAGCAGAAGGGACCGAGGAGGTGAAAAACTGTTTTTT.

The sample holds many counts of this clonotype. This chain joins TRBV2 and TRBJ1-5; D uncertain. V shed 6 bases and J shed 0 bases, with 6 bases lying between them. This CDR3 is built from 13 residues. Germline V lookup: CDR1 SNHLY, CDR2 FYNNEI. CDR3 in amino acids: CASRRDSNQPQHF. The CDR3 DNA reads as TGTGCCAGCAGACGTGATAGCAATCAGCCCCAGCATTTT. Supplemented by reference TRBV2 and TRBJ1-5, the full variable domain reads EPEVTQTPSHQVTQMGQEVILRCVPISNHLYFYWYRQILGQKVEFLVSFYNNEISEKSEIFDDQFSVERPDGSNFTLKIRSTKLEDSAMYFCASRRDSNQPQHFGDGTRLSIL.

The V gene is TRBV5-1, the J gene TRBJ1-1; no clear D. V shed 1 base and J shed 3 bases, with 7 bases lying between them. This CDR3 has 13 amino acids. Germline CDR1 is SGHRS and CDR2 is YFSETQ. Written as DNA, the CDR3 is TGCGCCAGCAGCTTGCAGATATACACTGAAGCTTTCTTT. Its translation is CASSLQIYTEAFF.

This chain connects TRBV18 to TRBJ2-5; unclear D gene. Trimming cost V 3 bases and J 1 base, with 9 bases left between them. The germline V gene has CDR1 KGHSH and CDR2 LQKENI. The CDR3 extends over 14 amino acids. DNA of the CDR3: TGTGCCAGCTCACCGGGTTTGTCCCAAGAGACCCAGTACTTC. Translating it yields CASSPGLSQETQYF.

This clonotype was observed many times. This chain links TRBV2 with TRBJ1-5; a possible D gene is TRBD1 (6 bases). CDR1 and CDR2 from the germline V gene are SNHLY and FYNNEI. Trimming took 4 bases from V and 5 from J, leaving 9 bases between them. This CDR3 contains 13 residues. The CDR3 sequence: CASSGGGHQPQHF. The CDR3 coding sequence is TGTGCCAGCAGTGGGGGGGGGCATCAGCCCCAGCATTTT.

Worth noting for this clonotype: One end of the junction varies from germline; a read error may be responsible. J is TRBJ2-3 and V is TRBV27; TRBD2 might be the D (5 bases). The CDR3 consists of 16 residues. Per the germline V gene, CDR1 is MNHEY and CDR2 is SMNVEV (reference sequence). The CDR3, as DNA: TGTGCCAGCAGTACCCGGCAAGCGGCTAGCACAGATACGCAGGATTTT. Translating it yields CASSTRQAASTDTQDF.

This clonotype has at least ten counts. This rearrangement joins TRBV18 to TRBJ2-1; D is perhaps TRBD1 (5 bases). The CDR3 has 14 residues. V was trimmed by 2 bases and J by 0 bases, leaving 5 bases between them. The germline V gene encodes CDR1 KGHSH and CDR2 LQKENI. Written as DNA, the CDR3 is TGTGCCAGCTCACCAGGGGCCTCCTACAATGAGCAGTTCTTC. Translated, it gives CASSPGASYNEQFF.

This clonotype was seen more than once but under ten times. This chain joins TRBV4-2 and TRBJ2-1; 14 bases line up with TRBD2. Germline CDR1 reads LGHNA; CDR2 reads YNFKEQ. Unmatched junction bases numbered 8, after V lost 4 bases and J lost 0 bases. This CDR3 is built from 19 residues. The chain's CDR3 is CASSPSPGLAGASYNEQFF. The CDR3 DNA follows: TGTGCCAGCAGCCCGTCACCGGGACTAGCGGGAGCCTCCTACAATGAGCAGTTCTTC.

This clonotype appeared many times. This rearrangement joins TRBV28 to TRBJ1-1; possible D gene TRBD1, 6 bases. Germline CDR1 MDHEN, CDR2 SYDVKM. This CDR3 region has 14 residues. The ends were cut back, 1 base at V and 7 bases at J, with 13 bases in the middle. CDR3 DNA sequence: TGTGCCAGCAGTTTATACAGGGAAGGTGGTGAAGCTTTCTTT. Translating gives CASSLYREGGEAFF. Drawing the rest from reference TRBV28 and TRBJ1-1, the complete variable domain is DVKVTQSSRYLVKRTGEKVFLECVQDMDHENMFWYRQDPGLGLRLIYFSYDVKMKEKGDIPEGYSVSREKKERFSLILESASTNQTSMYLCASSLYREGGEAFFGQGTRLTVV.

Many counts were recorded for this clonotype. The chain's CDR3 is CASSQGTSGRLNEQYF. The CDR3 nucleotides are TGTGCCAGCAGCCAAGGGACTAGCGGGAGGTTGAACGAGCAGTACTTC. The chain combines TRBV3-1 with TRBJ2-7; 14 bases line up with TRBD2. The V gene's germline CDR1 is LGHDT and CDR2 YNNKEL (reference sequence). The CDR3 loop spans 16 amino acids. The J segment lost 5 bases and the V segment lost 1 base, leaving 4 bases of the junction unmatched.

This clonotype has a count of ten or more. V is TRBV5-1 and J is TRBJ2-5; weak D call: TRBD1 (6 bases). V lost 6 bases and J 6 bases, leaving 21 bases between the germline ends. This CDR3 has 15 residues. Germline V gene sequence: CDR1 SGHRS, CDR2 YFSETQ. CDR3 amino acids: CASTITSPGHQTQYF. CDR3 DNA sequence: TGCGCCAGCACCATAACTTCACCGGGACACCAGACCCAGTACTTC.

This clonotype has ten or more counts. The chain couples TRBV2 to TRBJ2-7, with 7 bases aligning to TRBD1. The germline V gene encodes CDR1 SNHLY and CDR2 FYNNEI. J lost 3 bases, V lost 7 bases, and 18 bases had no gene match. The CDR3 has 17 amino acids. CDR3 nucleotide sequence: TGTGCCAGCAAGGTGGGGGTGGGGTACAGGGGAGACTACGAGCAGTACTTC. Its translation is CASKVGVGYRGDYEQYF. The whole variable domain, remainder taken from reference TRBV2 and TRBJ2-7, is EPEVTQTPSHQVTQMGQEVILRCVPISNHLYFYWYRQILGQKVEFLVSFYNNEISEKSEIFDDQFSVERPDGSNFTLKIRSTKLEDSAMYFCASKVGVGYRGDYEQYFGPGTRLTVT.

This clonotype was seen a few times. DNA for the CDR3: TGTGCCAGTAGTATTGGGCCTGAAGCTTTCTTT. Protein: CASSIGPEAFF. The chain has TRBV19 and TRBJ1-1, with D uncertain. Trimming cost V 3 bases and J 6 bases, with 5 bases left between them. CDR1 LNHDA and CDR2 SQIVND come from the germline V gene (reference sequence). The CDR3 consists of 11 residues.

This clonotype was found many times. J is TRBJ2-1 and V is TRBV6-1; no clear D gene. Germline V gene data show CDR1 as MNHNS and CDR2 as SASEGT. There are 13 residues in the CDR3. Deletions cut 3 bases from V and 5 bases from J, with 8 bases between. The CDR3 region has the DNA TGTGCCAGCAGTGACTCGGCCCACAATGAGCAGTTCTTC. Amino acids: CASSDSAHNEQFF.